One and the same sample provided the 22 T cell receptor beta chains below, sequenced in a study of T cells after yellow fever vaccination. Via MiXCR, TCRdb re-called the 5' RACE reads, giving one row per CDR3 protein. The sample records about 630,000 distinct CDR3 sequences, around an eighth being singletons. The material was PBMCs, obtained on the day of the yellow fever booster vaccination. The receptor source for this set is a young man who received the YFV17D yellow fever vaccine.

V is TRBV5-1 and J is TRBJ1-1; D is possibly TRBD1 (6 bases). Deletions cut 4 bases from V and 1 base from J, with 11 bases between. Germline CDR1 reads SGHRS; CDR2 reads YFSETQ. The CDR3 runs 14 residues. The CDR3 protein is CASSNQGWNTEAFF. The CDR3 DNA sequence: TGCGCCAGCAGCAATCAGGGGTGGAACACTGAAGCTTTCTTT. Using reference TRBV5-1 and TRBJ1-1 for the parts outside the CDR3, the full variable domain is KAGVTQTPRYLIKTRGQQVTLSCSPISGHRSVSWYQQTPGQGLQFLFEYFSETQRNKGNFPGRFSGRQFSNSRSEMNVSTLELGDSALYLCASSNQGWNTEAFFGQGTRLTVV.

This clonotype was detected a few times. The V gene is TRBV7-2, the J gene TRBJ1-1, with D possibly TRBD1 on 5 matching bases. This CDR3 contains 14 residues. V lost 1 base and J 7 bases, leaving 13 bases between the germline ends. The germline V gene encodes CDR1 SGHTA and CDR2 FQGNSA. CDR3 nucleotide sequence: TGTGCCAGCAGCTTAGGTGCTCCAGGGAGTGAAGCTTTCTTT. It codes for CASSLGAPGSEAFF.

The V gene is TRBV7-2, the J gene TRBJ2-7; D is possibly TRBD2 (5 bases). The length of the CDR3 is 14 residues. Germline loops: CDR1 SGHTA, CDR2 FQGNSA. Trimming left V 3 bases short and J 3 bases short, with 12 bases between. The CDR3 sequence: CASSFDLAYYEQYF. As DNA, the CDR3 is TGTGCCAGCAGCTTCGATCTAGCATACTACGAGCAGTACTTC. The variable domain in full, with the rest retrieved from reference TRBV7-2 and TRBJ2-7, is GAGVSQSPSNKVTEKGKDVELRCDPISGHTALYWYRQSLGQGLEFLIYFQGNSAPDKSGLPSDRFSAERTGGSVSTLTIQRTQQEDSAVYLCASSFDLAYYEQYFGPGTRLTVT.

The chain's CDR3 is CASSQGALAGGYNEQFF. DNA for the CDR3: TGCGCCAGCAGCCAAGGCGCGCTAGCGGGAGGTTACAATGAGCAGTTCTTC. The gene calls are TRBV4-3 and TRBJ2-1; 11 nucleotides agree with TRBD2. The V gene end was trimmed by 1 base and the J gene end by 4 bases; junction bases not matched to a gene: 6. The CDR3 runs to 17 residues. CDR1 LGHNA and CDR2 YSLEER come from the germline V gene.

This clonotype was detected a few times. This chain links TRBV14 with TRBJ2-2; a possible D gene is TRBD2 (6 bases). This CDR3 has 14 residues. CDR1 and CDR2 (germline): SGHDN, FVKESK. The V gene lost 6 bases and the J gene lost 4 bases, with 12 bases spanning the gap. The CDR3 loop is CASSRLGPTGELFF. Here the CDR3 DNA reads TGTGCCAGCAGTCGACTAGGCCCCACCGGGGAGCTGTTTTTT.

This clonotype has more than one count but fewer than ten. Here the CDR3 DNA reads TGTGCCAGCAGTTTATACCGGACAGACACTGAAGCTTTCTTT. Residues: CASSLYRTDTEAFF. The rearrangement uses TRBV28 and TRBJ1-1; perhaps TRBD1 as D (6 bases). CDR1 and CDR2 (germline): MDHEN, SYDVKM. Trimming took off 1 base at V and 3 bases at J, with 9 bases between the two ends. The CDR3 sequence is 14 residues long.

The chain joins TRBV24-1 to TRBJ2-2, with TRBD1 matching over 11 bases. The CDR3 runs to 18 residues. Germline V gene lookup returns CDR1 KGHDR and CDR2 SFDVKD. Trimming cost V 1 base and J 5 bases; bases outside gene matches: 8. The CDR3 region has the DNA TGTGCCACCAGTGATTTACGACCGGGACAGGGGGAGACCGGGGAGCTGTTTTTT. Its protein is CATSDLRPGQGETGELFF.

This clonotype has only a few counts. The V gene is TRBV5-4, the J gene TRBJ1-4; D perhaps matches TRBD1 (6 bases). V was shortened by 4 bases and J by 8 bases, with 15 bases between the two germline ends. This CDR3 region has 14 residues. CDR1 is SGHNT, CDR2 YYREEE, per germline (reference sequence). For the CDR3, the DNA is TGTGCCAGCAGCGTGGACGTTGGGGGCGAAAAACTGTTTTTT. Its translation: CASSVDVGGEKLFF.

The V and J genes are TRBV6-5 and TRBJ2-1; maybe TRBD1 (5 bases). V was clipped by 2 bases and J by 7 bases, with 12 bases between them. The germline V gene has CDR1 MNHEY and CDR2 SVGAGI. CDR3 length: 14 amino acids. The CDR3 protein is CASSYVQGLNEQFF. Written as DNA, the CDR3 is TGTGCCAGCAGTTACGTGCAGGGATTAAATGAGCAGTTCTTC.

This chain uses TRBV7-2 with TRBJ2-7; TRBD2 matches at 10 bases. Looked up from germline, CDR1 is SGHTA and CDR2 is FQGNSA. J gave up 7 bases and V 0 bases, and 6 bases lay outside the gene matches. The CDR3 length is 15 residues. CDR3 residues: CASSLAHGSGREQYF. The CDR3 coding sequence is TGTGCCAGCAGCTTAGCTCATGGTAGCGGGAGGGAGCAGTACTTC.

The table lists this clonotype with a few counts. The chain carries TRBV6-5 and TRBJ1-6; possible D gene TRBD1, 6 bases. Trimming cost V 1 base and J 6 bases, with 13 bases left between them. The CDR3 extends over 16 amino acids. Germline CDR1 is MNHEY and CDR2 is SVGAGI. In DNA, the CDR3 is TGTGCCAGCAGTTACTTTAAGCCACAGGGTAATTCACCCCTCCACTTT. Protein sequence: CASSYFKPQGNSPLHF.

The chain is built from TRBV12-3 or TRBV12-4 and TRBJ2-5; TRBD2 agrees at 16 bases. V shed 5 bases and J 5 bases; nucleotides not matched to a gene: 8. This CDR3 contains 17 residues. The CDR3 DNA reads TGTGCCAGCAGTACGGGGACTAGCGGGAGGGCTTACGAGACCCAGTACTTC. Translating it yields CASSTGTSGRAYETQYF.

The chain is built from TRBV5-5 and TRBJ2-3; D might be TRBD2 (5 bases). V was pared by 1 base and J by 0 bases, with 12 bases between. The CDR3 sequence is 16 residues long. The germline V gene has CDR1 SGHKS and CDR2 YYEKEE (reference sequence). DNA for the CDR3: TGTGCCAGCAGCTTGCGTGAGGGTTCGAGCACAGATACGCAGTATTTT. This translates into CASSLREGSSTDTQYF. Complete variable domain (other parts from reference TRBV5-5 and TRBJ2-3): DAGVTQSPTHLIKTRGQQVTLRCSPISGHKSVSWYQQVLGQGPQFIFQYYEKEERGRGNFPDRFSARQFPNYSSELNVNALLLGDSALYLCASSLREGSSTDTQYFGPGTRLTVL.

There are a few counts of this clonotype. This chain joins TRBV5-1 and TRBJ2-7, with 7 bases that match TRBD1. Germline loops: CDR1 SGHRS, CDR2 YFSETQ. The ends lost 4 bases at V and 2 bases at J; junction bases unmatched: 6. CDR3 length: 14 amino acids. The CDR3 protein is CASSLGQVAYEQYF. CDR3 bases: TGCGCCAGCAGCCTAGGACAGGTTGCCTACGAGCAGTACTTC.

The CDR3: CASSEQGEAFF. In DNA form, the CDR3 reads TGTGCCAGCAGCGAACAGGGTGAAGCTTTCTTT. The chain recombines TRBV5-6 with TRBJ1-1, with D perhaps matching TRBD1 (6 bases). The CDR3 totals 11 residues. Per the germline V gene, CDR1 is SGHDT and CDR2 is YYEEEE. V was shortened by 4 bases and J by 7 bases, with 8 bases between the two germline ends.

The rearrangement links TRBV7-2 to TRBJ1-2; 7 bases match TRBD1. Germline loops: CDR1 SGHTA, CDR2 FQGNSA. The CDR3 spans 14 residues. J gave up 4 bases and V 6 bases, and 8 bases lay outside the gene matches. The CDR3 spells CASRRDSGSYGYTF. CDR3 DNA sequence: TGTGCCAGCAGGAGGGACAGCGGCAGCTATGGCTACACCTTC.

The chain uses TRBV18 and TRBJ1-5; no reliable D call. V lost 3 bases and J lost 10, with 13 bases in between. The CDR3 spans 13 residues. Germline CDR1 KGHSH, CDR2 LQKENI. The CDR3 coding sequence is TGTGCCAGCTCACCGTATGACCAAGGACCCCAGCATTTT. This codes for CASSPYDQGPQHF.

This clonotype was counted ten times or more. This sequence joins TRBV3-1 and TRBJ1-2, with unresolved D. V lost 4 bases and J lost 4, with 10 bases in between. This CDR3 spans 13 amino acids. CDR1 LGHDT and CDR2 YNNKEL come from the germline V gene (reference sequence). This CDR3 is CASSRTEAYGYTF. The CDR3 DNA reads TGTGCCAGCAGCCGAACAGAAGCCTATGGCTACACCTTC.

This clonotype was seen a handful of times. The chain combines TRBV14 with TRBJ2-3, with TRBD2 matching 9 bases. Germline-derived CDR1 and CDR2 are SGHDN and FVKESK. The CDR3 length is 17 residues. V was clipped by 4 bases and J by 3 bases; unmatched bases: 11. The chain's CDR3 is CASSLGVLAGVTDTQYF. The CDR3 DNA follows: TGTGCCAGCAGCCTCGGTGTGTTAGCGGGAGTAACAGATACGCAGTATTTT.

CDR3 protein: CASSSTGNSPLHF. The CDR3 DNA follows: TGTGCCAGCAGCTCAACAGGGAACTCACCCCTCCACTTT. The rearrangement links TRBV12-3 or TRBV12-4 to TRBJ1-6; weak D call: TRBD1 (6 bases). Trimming left V 6 bases short and J 10 bases short, with 13 bases between. The CDR3 is made up of 13 amino acids.

This clonotype was detected ten times or more. V usage is TRBV7-9 and J usage is TRBJ2-5; D may be TRBD2 (6 bases). Germline assignment: CDR1 SEHNR and CDR2 FQNEAQ (reference sequence). V lost 0 bases, J lost 5 bases, and 10 bases lay in between. The CDR3 has 14 residues. The CDR3 reads CASSLAGGWETQYF. The CDR3 DNA reads as TGTGCCAGCAGCTTAGCTGGAGGGTGGGAGACCCAGTACTTC.

The rearrangement uses TRBV11-3 and TRBJ2-7; a weak D match, TRBD2 (5 bases). Per the germline V gene, CDR1 is SGHNT and CDR2 is YENEEA. Trimming cost V 4 bases and J 2 bases, with 18 bases left between them. This CDR3 spans 16 amino acids. CDR3 residues: CASSSGWASWTYEQYF. In nucleotides, the CDR3 is TGTGCCAGCAGCTCCGGTTGGGCTAGCTGGACCTACGAGCAGTACTTC.